This T cell receptor beta chain was sequenced for a study of blood T cell repertoires in COVID-19. Study as a whole: Samples representing acute and convalescent COVID-19 were sourced from the United States, Italy and Spain.

Method: immunoSEQ multiplex PCR; TCRdb's copy keeps in-frame clones and lacks some. The sample consists of over 150,000 clones, around nine tenths of them appearing once. The sequenced sample consisted of peripheral blood. The TCR comes from a man in his 60s with COVID-19, enrolled during active disease.

CDR3 in amino acids: CASREWGGPGNTIYF. CDR3 DNA sequence: TGTGCCAGTAGGGAATGGGGGGGACCCGGAAACACCATATATTTT. This chain joins TRBV19 and TRBJ1-3, with D possibly TRBD1 on 5 matching bases. The CDR3 contains 15 residues. Trimming shortened V by 6 bases and J by 4 bases, and 16 bases separated the two germline ends. Germline assignment: CDR1 LNHDA and CDR2 SQIVND (reference sequence).